The subject of this entry is one TCR beta chain. This receptor's antigen is unknown. Base qualities are missing; no much larger clone stands one base away. These data come from a study of T cell responses to AZD1222 COVID-19 vaccine (dated by TCRdb to the early 2020s). For the study in its entirety: TCR sequencing covered 230 to 250 trial participants: 200 to 220 given two doses of AZD1222 and around 25 given two doses of MenACWY control vaccine. Enrollment into the trials was organized by age into subgroups of 18-55, 56-69 and 70-plus years, and those subgroups contained 148, 28 and 57 TCR-sequenced participants, respectively. Study-level results and caveats: Epitopes outside the regions mutated in the B.1.351 and B.1.1.7 variants were reportedly recognized by nearly half of the unique spike-specific TCRs. The 56-69-year group was small, and its depth increase did not reach significance, likely because of low power. No day 14 peak-response samples were available, so repertoires were characterized only after the peak T cell response. Conclusions about previously exposed vaccinees are limited because only a handful of AZD1222 recipients were SARS-CoV-2 seropositive at baseline. Spike-specific TCR breadth and depth rose significantly after two AZD1222 doses compared with day 0 and with MenACWY recipients. CD4 TCRs associated with the vaccine covered the entire spike protein, and the dominant responses were in regions 160-218 and 743-854. Participants were mostly white British, with more females than males. The authors suggested clonal diversity may have been underestimated.

Interpreted using the paper, the time point label stands for: about 28 days (+/-7) after the second vaccine dose. Because spike-specific TCR depth and breadth did not differ between the two schedules, AZD1222 recipients who got a second dose at roughly 4 weeks were pooled with those who got a second dose at roughly 12 weeks. Samples from vaccinated people were obtained from the UK trials COV001 and COV002, which included a single-blind randomized controlled phase 2/3 trial of AZD1222 (ChAdOx1 nCoV-19) in healthy adults. For TCRbeta chain sequencing, PBMC samples from trial participants were taken at day 0 and at day 28 after the second dose. The CDR3 regions of human TCRbeta chains were analyzed by immunosequencing. In the original analysis: Repertoire TCRs were checked for matches against a reference library of SARS-CoV-2-specific TCRs that had been generated using the MIRA antigen-specificity platform. Breadth was defined as the fraction of unique TCRs that were SARS-CoV-2-associated, and depth was defined as the fraction of total T cells that were SARS-CoV-2-associated. Using the MIRA data, each spike-specific TCR was mapped to the spike region that the TCR reacts to and placed in a CD4 or CD8 class. Log10-transformed breadth and depth values were compared by one-way ANOVA with Sidak's multiple comparisons tests. The source is immuneACCESS, and TCRdb retained only in-frame sequences with V and J called. Part of the clones is not carried over; for the studies checked, unresolved V genes explain less than half of this, and the remainder is unexplained. D and trimming were read from the DNA, whereas the V and J calls and clone size are those reported in that table. For this sample there are around 80,000 clones; roughly 90% appear just once. The ten largest clones take up approximately 4.5% of the sample.

Measured from the cysteine to the phenylalanine, the CDR3 is 16 residues long. Of the read, only the CDR3 DNA is kept; its 48 bases are in frame from base 1. The V end gives up 5 bases and the J end 9 bases, leaving 17 bases in the junction not matched to a gene. The germline V gene encodes CDR1 SGHRS and CDR2 YFSETQ. This receptor was obtained from an adult who received the AZD1222 COVID-19 vaccine. The chain couples TRBV5-1 to TRBJ2-1; 7 junctional bases match TRBD2. The source material was peripheral blood, sampled 28 days after the second AZD1222 dose. This receptor carries the CDR3 CASSQGLGEGFREQFF. The DNA reads TGCGCCAGCAGTCAAGGTCTGGGGGAGGGCTTCCGTGAGCAGTTCTTC.